A single sample gave rise to the 10 T cell receptor beta chains below, sequenced in a study of Ad26.COV2.S vaccination and SARS-CoV-2 variants. Treatment given: roughly 20 received Ad26.COV2.S at low or high dose, single or two shots; five or six received placebo; per-sample allocation not given. Collection of samples fell on day 63 after the first vaccine or placebo injection. The repertoire was sequenced with immunoSEQ multiplex PCR; TCRdb's copy has only in-frame clones and lacks some. The repertoire holds a few hundred thousand clones, with roughly 88% as singletons. This sample comprised peripheral blood, obtained in a trial of Ad26.COV2.S vaccine versus placebo. The source of these receptors is a person aged 18 to 59 who received the Ad26.COV2.S COVID-19 vaccine or a placebo.

The chain couples TRBV10-3 to TRBJ2-5, with 7 bases that match TRBD2. V gave up 2 bases and J gave up 4 bases; unmatched junction bases: 4. The CDR3 runs 14 residues. CDR1 and CDR2 from the germline V gene are ENHRY and SYGVKD. CDR3 in amino acids: CAISEKGEGETQYF. CDR3 coding DNA: TGTGCCATCAGTGAGAAAGGGGAGGGAGAGACCCAGTACTTC.

The V gene is TRBV2, the J gene TRBJ2-7, with TRBD2 matching 7 bases. CDR1 and CDR2 from the germline V gene are SNHLY and FYNNEI. J was trimmed by 2 bases and V by 3 bases; bases with no gene match: 4. The CDR3 totals 14 residues. The CDR3 DNA is TGTGCCAGCAGTGAGGGAGGGATACCCTACGAGCAGTACTTC. Residues: CASSEGGIPYEQYF.

The gene calls are TRBV7-6 and TRBJ2-5; no firm D call. Germline CDR1 reads SGHVS; CDR2 reads FNYEAQ. V was pared by 0 bases and J by 5 bases, with 7 bases between. The CDR3 length is 13 residues. CDR3 sequence (DNA): TGTGCCAGCAGCTTAGCAGGATTCGAGACCCAGTACTTC. It codes for CASSLAGFETQYF. Full variable domain (missing parts from reference TRBV7-6 and TRBJ2-5): GAGVSQSPRYKVTKRGQDVALRCDPISGHVSLYWYRQALGQGPEFLTYFNYEAQQDKSGLPNDRFSAERPEGSISTLTIQRTEQRDSAMYRCASSLAGFETQYFGPGTRLLVL.

The chain couples TRBV18 to TRBJ2-3; a possible D gene is TRBD2 (5 bases). The CDR3 is 15 amino acids. Germline-derived CDR1 and CDR2 are KGHSH and LQKENI. V was shortened by 3 bases and J by 5 bases, with 15 bases between the two germline ends. CDR3 sequence (DNA): TGTGCCAGCTCACCGGTGGCTAGCAAGGTAGATACGCAGTATTTT. It encodes CASSPVASKVDTQYF.

This chain joins TRBV28 and TRBJ2-2, with a possible D match to TRBD1 (6 bases). V lost 3 bases to trimming and J lost 1 base, with 12 bases between them. The CDR3 totals 16 residues. Germline V lookup: CDR1 MDHEN, CDR2 SYDVKM. This chain's CDR3 is CASSLPPGQNTGELFF. The CDR3 nucleotides read TGTGCCAGCAGTTTGCCTCCGGGACAGAACACCGGGGAGCTGTTTTTT.

The chain uses TRBV4-3 and TRBJ2-1, with 12 bases fitting TRBD2. V was pared by 1 base and J by 8 bases, with 6 bases of the junction left unmatched. The CDR3 is made up of 16 amino acids. Germline assignment: CDR1 LGHNA and CDR2 YSLEER. The CDR3 sequence: CASSQAPSGGADEQFF. The DNA of the CDR3 is TGCGCCAGCAGCCAAGCCCCTAGCGGGGGGGCCGATGAGCAGTTCTTC.

The chain uses TRBV25-1 and TRBJ2-3, with D perhaps TRBD2 (6 bases). The length of the CDR3 is 11 residues. Per the germline V gene, CDR1 is MGHDK and CDR2 is SYGVNS. V dropped 11 bases and J dropped 5 bases, with 11 bases sitting between them. The CDR3: CAGQGGDTQYF. For the CDR3, the DNA is TGTGCCGGGCAGGGAGGAGATACGCAGTATTTT.

The CDR3 bases are TGTGCCAGTAGTAGAGGACAGGTAGCGGCCTCCTACGAGCAGTACTTC. The encoded protein is CASSRGQVAASYEQYF. The chain recombines TRBV19 with TRBJ2-7; possibly TRBD1 for D (7 bases). The CDR3 extends over 16 amino acids. V dropped 4 bases and J dropped 0 bases, with 16 bases sitting between them. CDR1 and CDR2 (germline): LNHDA, SQIVND (reference sequence).

This clone appeared a single time. The chain carries TRBV4-1 and TRBJ1-5; 8 positions agree with TRBD1. Germline CDR1 MGHRA, CDR2 YSYEKL. The CDR3 covers 15 residues. V lost 3 bases, J lost 3 bases, and 4 bases stayed unmatched. The CDR3 bases are TGCGCCAGCAGCCATCGGACAGGGAACAATCAGCCCCAGCATTTT. Protein product: CASSHRTGNNQPQHF.

The V gene is TRBV27, the J gene TRBJ1-2, with a tentative D call TRBD1 (6 bases). Germline loops: CDR1 MNHEY, CDR2 SMNVEV (reference sequence). V was clipped by 6 bases and J by 4 bases, with 24 bases between them. The CDR3 runs 17 residues. The CDR3 reads CASRATGRKDRFYGYTF. The DNA of the CDR3 is TGTGCCAGCAGAGCAACAGGGAGAAAAGATCGGTTCTATGGCTACACCTTC.